A selection of T cell receptor beta chains follows, all from one sample in a study of patients and donors after allogeneic stem cell transplantation. MiXCR, applied by TCRdb to the RT-PCR reads, yields one record per CDR3 protein. The sample lists about a million distinct CDR3 sequences, approximately 19% occurring once. Sequencing was carried out using blood, either unsorted or a sorted T cell fraction (not recorded which). These receptors were obtained from a human donor who was either an allogeneic HSCT recipient or a stem cell or donor lymphocyte infusion donor (not recorded which). It is not recorded whose cells these are; they may come from a transplant donor. The CDR3 runs from the conserved cysteine through the conserved F or W. Clone size is not always given. Where it is, it says once, few, many or a class for expanded clones.

size | V | CDR3
few | TRBV12-3/TRBV12-4 | CASSSDGGELFF
NA | TRBV5-1 | CASRGLAGVEQYF
NA | TRBV29-1 | CSVADDTGELFF
NA | TRBV7-8 | CASSLAGQGLWETQYF
NA | TRBV5-5 | CASSVPGGAYGYTF
few | TRBV4-3 | CASSQDYGRSSGNTIYF
NA | TRBV5-1 | CASSLEGLAAGSGELFF
NA | TRBV7-2 | CASSVTPSYEQYF
NA | TRBV20-1 | CSATGRASGNTIYF
few | TRBV5-1 | CASTKVMGTPTYEQYF
NA | TRBV5-1 | CASSLPGTSGPTDTQYF
NA | TRBV7-8 | CASSPLSGLNQPQHF
NA | TRBV7-2 | CASSPQILSYEQYF
few | TRBV27 | CASSPQVNQPQHF
many | TRBV27 | CASSPGTSGLSEQFF
NA | TRBV18 | CASSPQAQNTEAFF
few | TRBV5-4 | CASSPGGQGIGEQFF
few | TRBV5-6 | CASSVGHPNEKLFF
few | TRBV12-3/TRBV12-4 | CASSTYARSPLHF
few | TRBV21-1 | CASSKNLRGVASRNSPLHF
few | TRBV27 | CASSFQGDFGEQYF
few | TRBV25-1 | CASSDPRAGAELGEQFF
NA | TRBV6-5 | CASSYTLLDGEQFF
few | TRBV7-9 | CASTQGLATNEKLFF
NA | TRBV27 | CASSLYRGPYPYEQYF
few | TRBV20-1 | CSARSINEQFF
many | TRBV12-3/TRBV12-4 | CASSPGRLGEQYF
many | TRBV6-2/TRBV6-3 | CASSSAQRGANEQFF
NA | TRBV9 | CASSVDSGGLDEQFF
NA | TRBV9 | CASSVDANTGELFF
NA | TRBV20-1 | CSARDLREMRNEQFF
NA | TRBV20-1 | CSAPYLMNTEAFF
NA | TRBV6-2/TRBV6-3 | CASSWIGGRNSYNEQFF
NA | TRBV5-6 | CASSDPGSSSTDTQYF
many | TRBV20-1 | CSARAMGQPNEKLFF
NA | TRBV20-1 | CSARILGPGGGFLYNEQFF
few | TRBV7-8 | CASSPVEVPGELFF
few | TRBV27 | CASSFGAGGSYEQYF
NA | TRBV29-1 | CSVSQAYGYTF
NA | TRBV12-3/TRBV12-4 | CASSTPGQGTETDTQYF
few | TRBV20-1 | CSAKRGGNQPQHF
few | TRBV3-1 | CASSQGTGTSNEQFF